This T cell receptor beta chain derives from a study of T cell responses to AZD1222 COVID-19 vaccine. Using immunoSEQ multiplex PCR, the repertoire was profiled, and TCRdb retains in-frame clones only, with some absent. In the table there are approximately 130,000 clones, 93% of which are singletons. Points on this clone: The antigen is not known.

CDR1 and CDR2 (germline): MNHEY, SVGAGI. The CDR3 is made up of 13 amino acids. Trimming shortened V by 6 bases and J by 4 bases, and 12 bases separated the two germline ends. Findings and limits, study-wide: Baseline serostatus was positive in only six AZD1222 recipients. All repertoire sampling was performed exclusively after the peak T cell response. Clonal diversity was possibly underestimated, and the donors were mostly white British, with more females. Dominant at 160-218 and 743-854, vaccine-associated CD4 TCRs also spanned spike.

Sequences were derived from peripheral blood, sampled on day 0 of AZD1222 vaccination. The rearrangement uses TRBV6-5 and TRBJ1-2, with D perhaps TRBD1 (5 bases). The TCR sequence derives from an adult in good health. The CDR3 is CASRATTGYGYTF. In DNA, the CDR3 is TGTGCCAGCAGGGCCACAACAGGCTATGGCTACACCTTC.